The source of this T cell receptor (beta chain) is a study of cytomegalovirus exposure and HLA in healthy donors. The CDR3 consists of 12 residues. CDR1 and CDR2 (germline): SGHRS, YFSETQ. V shed 4 bases, J shed 2 bases, and the junction held 0 bases outside the gene matches. Study-level points and caveats: Segments of the TCR beta V type were, in most cases, productive about 87% or about 30% of the time in an earlier analysis. The study recorded over 150 TCR beta chains that were cytomegalovirus-associated. More clonal expansion characterized HLA-associated TCR beta chains than equally common others in a later analysis.

The PCR contained 60 Vbeta and 13 Jbeta primers. Here immunoSEQ multiplex PCR was the method, and the copy in TCRdb shows in-frame clones only, minus some. Seen here are 170,000 or so clones, about three quarters observed once, and the top ten hold around 3%. Regarding this clone: Its antigen remains unidentified.

The rearrangement joins TRBV5-1 to TRBJ2-7, with 7 bases matching TRBD1. The sequenced sample was PBMCs. The TCR originated in a woman between 50 and 59 years old in good health and CMV-seropositive. In DNA, the CDR3 is TGCGCCAGCAGCGGGACAGCCTACGAGCAGTACTTC. Translating gives CASSGTAYEQYF.